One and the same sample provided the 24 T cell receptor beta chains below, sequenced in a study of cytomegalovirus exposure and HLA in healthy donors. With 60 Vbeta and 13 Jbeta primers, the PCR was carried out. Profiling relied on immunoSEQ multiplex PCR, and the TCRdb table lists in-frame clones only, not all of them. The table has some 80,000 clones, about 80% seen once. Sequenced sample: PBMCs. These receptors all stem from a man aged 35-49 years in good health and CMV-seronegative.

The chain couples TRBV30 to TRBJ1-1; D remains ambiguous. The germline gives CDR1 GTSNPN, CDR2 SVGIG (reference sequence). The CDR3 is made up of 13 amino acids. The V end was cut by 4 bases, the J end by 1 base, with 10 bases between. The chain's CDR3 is CAWKLGWNTEAFF. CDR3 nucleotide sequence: TGTGCCTGGAAGCTAGGTTGGAACACTGAAGCTTTCTTT.

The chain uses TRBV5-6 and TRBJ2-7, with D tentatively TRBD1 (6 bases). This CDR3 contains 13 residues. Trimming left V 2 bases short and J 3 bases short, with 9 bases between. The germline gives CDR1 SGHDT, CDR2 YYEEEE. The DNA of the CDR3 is TGTGCCAGCAGCTTCTACAGGGACTACGAGCAGTACTTC. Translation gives CASSFYRDYEQYF.

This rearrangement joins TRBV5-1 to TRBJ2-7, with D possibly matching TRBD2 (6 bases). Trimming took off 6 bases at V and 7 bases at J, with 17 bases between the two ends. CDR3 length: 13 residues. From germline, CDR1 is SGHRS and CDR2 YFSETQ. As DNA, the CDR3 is TGCGCCAGCAACCTGGACGGGGGACTGGAGCAGTACTTC. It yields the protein CASNLDGGLEQYF.

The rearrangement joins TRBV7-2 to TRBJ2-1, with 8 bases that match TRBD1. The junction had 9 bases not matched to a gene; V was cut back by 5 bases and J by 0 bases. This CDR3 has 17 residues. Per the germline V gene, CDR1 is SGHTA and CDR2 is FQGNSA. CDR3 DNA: TGTGCCAGCAGCCTCGGACAGGGAGGCATCTCCTACAATGAGCAGTTCTTC. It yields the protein CASSLGQGGISYNEQFF.

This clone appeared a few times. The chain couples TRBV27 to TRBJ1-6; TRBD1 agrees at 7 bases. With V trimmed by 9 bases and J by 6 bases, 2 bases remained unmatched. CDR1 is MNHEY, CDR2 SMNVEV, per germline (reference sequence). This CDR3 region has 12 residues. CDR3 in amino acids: CASRDSNSPLHF. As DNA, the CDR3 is TGTGCCAGTCGGGACAGTAATTCACCCCTCCACTTT.

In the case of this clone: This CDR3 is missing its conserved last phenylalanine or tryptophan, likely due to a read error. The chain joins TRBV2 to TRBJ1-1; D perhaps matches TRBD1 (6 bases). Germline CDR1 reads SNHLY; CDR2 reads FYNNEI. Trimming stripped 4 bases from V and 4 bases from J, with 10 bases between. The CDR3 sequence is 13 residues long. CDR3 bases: TGTGCCAGCAGTGGCGACAGGCGCACTGAAGCTTTCTTG. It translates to CASSGDRRTEAFL.

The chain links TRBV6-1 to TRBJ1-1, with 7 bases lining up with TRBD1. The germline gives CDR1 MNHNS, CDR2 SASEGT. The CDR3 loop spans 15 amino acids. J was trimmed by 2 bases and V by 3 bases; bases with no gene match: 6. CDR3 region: CASSEFTGVNTEAFF. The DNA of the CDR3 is TGTGCCAGCAGTGAGTTTACAGGGGTCAACACTGAAGCTTTCTTT.

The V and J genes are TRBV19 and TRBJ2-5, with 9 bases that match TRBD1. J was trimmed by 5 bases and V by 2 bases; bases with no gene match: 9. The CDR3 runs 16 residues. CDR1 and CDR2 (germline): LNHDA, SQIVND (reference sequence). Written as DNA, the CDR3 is TGTGCCAGTAGTATAATCCCGGGACAGGGATTCGAGACCCAGTACTTC. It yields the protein CASSIIPGQGFETQYF.

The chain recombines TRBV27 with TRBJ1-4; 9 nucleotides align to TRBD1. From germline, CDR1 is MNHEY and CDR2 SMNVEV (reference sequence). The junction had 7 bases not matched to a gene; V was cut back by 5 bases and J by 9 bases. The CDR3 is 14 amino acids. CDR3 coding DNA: TGTGCCAGCAGTATACCGGGACAGGGTAAAAAACTGTTTTTT. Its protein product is CASSIPGQGKKLFF.

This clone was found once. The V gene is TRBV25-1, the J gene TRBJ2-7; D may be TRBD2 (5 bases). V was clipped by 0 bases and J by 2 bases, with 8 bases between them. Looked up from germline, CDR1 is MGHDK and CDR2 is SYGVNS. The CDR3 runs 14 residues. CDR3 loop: CASSEYGAAYEQYF. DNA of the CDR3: TGTGCCAGCAGTGAATACGGAGCGGCCTACGAGCAGTACTTC.

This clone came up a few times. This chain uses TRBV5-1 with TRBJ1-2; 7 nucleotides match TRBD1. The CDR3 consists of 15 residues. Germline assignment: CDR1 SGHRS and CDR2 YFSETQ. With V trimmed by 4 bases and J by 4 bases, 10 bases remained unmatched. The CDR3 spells CASSPVQGDSYGYTF. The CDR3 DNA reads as TGCGCCAGCAGCCCTGTCCAGGGGGACTCCTATGGCTACACCTTC.

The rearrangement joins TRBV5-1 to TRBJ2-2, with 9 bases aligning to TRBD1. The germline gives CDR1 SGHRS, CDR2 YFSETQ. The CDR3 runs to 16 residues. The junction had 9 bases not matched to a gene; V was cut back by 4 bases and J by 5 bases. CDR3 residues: CASSLGSGQGTGELFF. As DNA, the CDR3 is TGCGCCAGCAGCCTCGGATCGGGACAGGGTACCGGGGAGCTGTTTTTT. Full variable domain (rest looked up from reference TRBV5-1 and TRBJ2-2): KAGVTQTPRYLIKTRGQQVTLSCSPISGHRSVSWYQQTPGQGLQFLFEYFSETQRNKGNFPGRFSGRQFSNSRSEMNVSTLELGDSALYLCASSLGSGQGTGELFFGEGSRLTVL.

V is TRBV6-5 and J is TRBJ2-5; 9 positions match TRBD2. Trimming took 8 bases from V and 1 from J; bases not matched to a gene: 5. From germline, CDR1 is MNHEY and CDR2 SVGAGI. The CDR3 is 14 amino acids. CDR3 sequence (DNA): TGTGCCAGCGGGACTAGCATTTTCCAAGAGACCCAGTACTTC. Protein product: CASGTSIFQETQYF.

The CDR3 protein is CASSLFREAEQYF. As DNA, the CDR3 is TGTGCCAGCAGTTTATTCAGGGAGGCCGAGCAGTACTTC. The rearrangement links TRBV27 to TRBJ2-7, with D possibly TRBD2 on 6 matching bases. CDR3 length equals 13 residues. Germline loops: CDR1 MNHEY, CDR2 SMNVEV (reference sequence). V was pared by 1 base and J by 6 bases, with 10 bases between.

The CDR3 here is CASRLFGQGFYNEQFF. The CDR3, as DNA: TGTGCCAGCAGACTCTTCGGACAGGGCTTCTACAATGAGCAGTTCTTC. The chain joins TRBV28 to TRBJ2-1; 8 nucleotides line up with TRBD1. Germline V lookup: CDR1 MDHEN, CDR2 SYDVKM. There are 16 residues in the CDR3. V shed 6 bases, J shed 3 bases, and the junction held 10 bases outside the gene matches.

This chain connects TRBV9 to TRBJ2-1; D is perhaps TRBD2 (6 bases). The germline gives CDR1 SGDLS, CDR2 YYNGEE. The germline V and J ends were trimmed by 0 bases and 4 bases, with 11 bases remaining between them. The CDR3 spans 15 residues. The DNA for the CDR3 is TGTGCCAGCAGCGTAGACGGGGGTCGGTACAATGAGCAGTTCTTC. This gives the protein CASSVDGGRYNEQFF.

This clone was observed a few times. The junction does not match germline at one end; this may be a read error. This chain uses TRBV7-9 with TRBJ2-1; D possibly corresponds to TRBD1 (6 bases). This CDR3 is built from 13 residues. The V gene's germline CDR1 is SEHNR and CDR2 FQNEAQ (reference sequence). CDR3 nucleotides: TGTTCCAGCAGCCGGGACATCAACAATGAGCAGTTCTTC. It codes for CSSSRDINNEQFF.

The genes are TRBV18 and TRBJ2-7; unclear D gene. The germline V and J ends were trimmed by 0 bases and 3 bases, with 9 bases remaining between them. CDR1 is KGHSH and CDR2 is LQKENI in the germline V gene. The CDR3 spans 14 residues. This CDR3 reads CASSPPPGHYEQYF. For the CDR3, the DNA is TGTGCCAGCTCACCACCGCCAGGTCACTACGAGCAGTACTTC.

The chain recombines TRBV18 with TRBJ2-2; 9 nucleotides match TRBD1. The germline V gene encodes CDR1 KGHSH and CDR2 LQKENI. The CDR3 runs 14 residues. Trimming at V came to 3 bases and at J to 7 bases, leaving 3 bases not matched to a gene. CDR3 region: CASSPTGGDGELFF. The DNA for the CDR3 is TGTGCCAGCTCACCGACAGGGGGTGACGGGGAGCTGTTTTTT.

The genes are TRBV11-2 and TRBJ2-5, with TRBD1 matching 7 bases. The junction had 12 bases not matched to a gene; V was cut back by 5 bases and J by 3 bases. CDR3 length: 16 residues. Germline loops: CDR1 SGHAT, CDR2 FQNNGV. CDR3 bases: TGTGCCAGCAGCACCCGACAGGGCCTTGAGGAAGAGACCCAGTACTTC. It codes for CASSTRQGLEEETQYF. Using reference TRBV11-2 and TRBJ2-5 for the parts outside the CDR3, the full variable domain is EAGVAQSPRYKIIEKRQSVAFWCNPISGHATLYWYQQILGQGPKLLIQFQNNGVVDDSQLPKDRFSAERLKGVDSTLKIQPAKLEDSAVYLCASSTRQGLEEETQYFGPGTRLLVL.

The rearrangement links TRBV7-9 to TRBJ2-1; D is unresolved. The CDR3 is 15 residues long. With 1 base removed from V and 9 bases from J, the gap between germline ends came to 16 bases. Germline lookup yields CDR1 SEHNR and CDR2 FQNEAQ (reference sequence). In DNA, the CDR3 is TGTGCCAGCAGCTTAGGACTGACCATAGACGGTGAGCAGTTCTTC. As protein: CASSLGLTIDGEQFF.

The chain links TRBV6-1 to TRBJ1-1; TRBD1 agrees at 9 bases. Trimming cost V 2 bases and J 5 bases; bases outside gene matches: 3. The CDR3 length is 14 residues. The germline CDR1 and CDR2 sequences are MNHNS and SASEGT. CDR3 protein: CASSENRGRTEAFF. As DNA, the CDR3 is TGTGCCAGCAGTGAAAACAGGGGGCGGACTGAAGCTTTCTTT.

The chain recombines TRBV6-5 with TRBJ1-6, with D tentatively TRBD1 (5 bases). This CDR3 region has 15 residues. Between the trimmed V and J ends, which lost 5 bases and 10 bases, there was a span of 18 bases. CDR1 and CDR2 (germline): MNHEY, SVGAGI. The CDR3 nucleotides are TGTGCCAGCAGTACCCCGGCGGGGGGTGAATCACCCCTCCACTTT. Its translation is CASSTPAGGESPLHF.

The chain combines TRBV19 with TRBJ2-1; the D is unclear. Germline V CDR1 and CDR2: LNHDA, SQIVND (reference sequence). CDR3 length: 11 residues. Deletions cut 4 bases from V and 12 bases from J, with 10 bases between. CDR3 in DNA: TGTGCCAGTAGTACCGGCGGTGGGCAGTTCTTC. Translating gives CASSTGGGQFF.